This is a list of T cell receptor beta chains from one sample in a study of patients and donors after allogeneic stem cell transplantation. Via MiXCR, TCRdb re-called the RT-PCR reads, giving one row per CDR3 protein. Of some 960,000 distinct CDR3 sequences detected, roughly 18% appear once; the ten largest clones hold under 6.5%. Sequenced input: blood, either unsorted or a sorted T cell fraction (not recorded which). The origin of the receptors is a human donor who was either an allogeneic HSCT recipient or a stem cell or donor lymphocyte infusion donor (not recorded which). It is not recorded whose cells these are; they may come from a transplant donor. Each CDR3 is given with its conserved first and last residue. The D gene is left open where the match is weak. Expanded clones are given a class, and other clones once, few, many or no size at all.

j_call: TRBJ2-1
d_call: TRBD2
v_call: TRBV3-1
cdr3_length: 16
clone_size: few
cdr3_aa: CASSQDGAGGLNEQFF
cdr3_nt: TGTGCCAGCAGCCAAGATGGAGCGGGAGGACTCAATGAGCAGTTCTTC

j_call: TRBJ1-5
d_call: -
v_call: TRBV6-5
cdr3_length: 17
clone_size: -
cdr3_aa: CASSYFGGWSSNQPQHF
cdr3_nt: TGTGCCAGCAGTTACTTCGGCGGCTGGAGTAGCAATCAGCCCCAGCATTTT

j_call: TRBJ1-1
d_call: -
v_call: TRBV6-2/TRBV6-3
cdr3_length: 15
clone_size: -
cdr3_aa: CASSNSGLGNTEAFF
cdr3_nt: TGTGCCAGCAGTAACTCAGGGCTCGGGAACACTGAAGCTTTCTTT

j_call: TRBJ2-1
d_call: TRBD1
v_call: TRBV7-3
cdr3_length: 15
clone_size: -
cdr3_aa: CASSSGGTGRNEQFF
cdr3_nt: TGTGCCAGCAGCTCCGGAGGGACAGGAAGAAATGAGCAGTTCTTC

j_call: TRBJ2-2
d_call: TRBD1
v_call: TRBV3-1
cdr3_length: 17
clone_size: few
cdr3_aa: CASSQLFGTGGTGELFF
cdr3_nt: TGTGCCAGCAGCCAGTTGTTTGGGACAGGGGGCACCGGGGAGCTGTTTTTT

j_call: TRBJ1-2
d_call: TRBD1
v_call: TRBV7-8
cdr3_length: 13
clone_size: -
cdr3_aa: CASSFRGTYGYTF
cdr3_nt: TGTGCCAGCAGCTTCAGGGGGACCTATGGCTACACCTTC

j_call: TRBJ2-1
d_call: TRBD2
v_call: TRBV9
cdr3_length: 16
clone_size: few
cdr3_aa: CASSVGVAGGLNEQFF
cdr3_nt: TGTGCCAGCAGCGTAGGGGTAGCGGGAGGGCTCAATGAGCAGTTCTTC

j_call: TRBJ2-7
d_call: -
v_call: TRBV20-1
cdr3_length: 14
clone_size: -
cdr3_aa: CSARFRVLSYEQYF
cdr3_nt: TGCAGTGCGCGGTTCCGGGTCCTGTCCTACGAGCAGTACTTC

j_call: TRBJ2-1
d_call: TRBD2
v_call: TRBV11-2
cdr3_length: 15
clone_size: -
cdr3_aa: CASSFTSGRGYEQFF
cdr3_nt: TGTGCCAGCAGCTTTACTAGCGGGAGGGGTTATGAGCAGTTCTTC

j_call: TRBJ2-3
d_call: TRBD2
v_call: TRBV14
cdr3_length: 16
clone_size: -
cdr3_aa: CASSQESGRGTDTQYF
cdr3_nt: TGTGCCAGCAGCCAAGAAAGCGGGAGGGGCACAGATACGCAGTATTTT

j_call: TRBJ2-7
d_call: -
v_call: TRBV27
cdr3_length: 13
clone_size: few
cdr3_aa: CASSRQVGDEQYF
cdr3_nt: TGTGCCAGCAGTCGACAGGTCGGGGACGAGCAGTACTTC

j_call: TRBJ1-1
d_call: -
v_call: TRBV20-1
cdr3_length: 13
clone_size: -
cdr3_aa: CSARGVDTPEAFF
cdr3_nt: TGCAGTGCTAGGGGGGTTGACACTCCTGAAGCTTTCTTT

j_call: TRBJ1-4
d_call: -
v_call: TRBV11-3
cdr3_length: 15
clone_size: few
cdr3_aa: CASSRRGLSYEKLFF
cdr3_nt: TGTGCCAGCAGCCGCCGGGGACTAAGTTATGAAAAACTGTTTTTT

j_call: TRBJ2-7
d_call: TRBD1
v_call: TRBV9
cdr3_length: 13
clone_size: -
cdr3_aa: CASSVEDRVEQYF
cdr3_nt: TGTGCCAGCAGCGTAGAGGACAGGGTCGAGCAGTACTTC

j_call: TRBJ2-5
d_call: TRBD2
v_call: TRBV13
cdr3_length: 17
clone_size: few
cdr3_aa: CASSPQPGLAGVETQYF
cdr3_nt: TGTGCCAGCAGCCCCCAGCCGGGACTAGCGGGAGTGGAGACCCAGTACTTC

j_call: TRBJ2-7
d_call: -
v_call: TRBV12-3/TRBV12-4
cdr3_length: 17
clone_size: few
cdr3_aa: CASSPYETGTPNYEQYF
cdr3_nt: TGTGCCAGCAGCCCTTACGAAACCGGGACTCCAAACTACGAGCAGTACTTC

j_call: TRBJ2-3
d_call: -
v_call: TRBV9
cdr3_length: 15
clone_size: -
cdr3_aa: CASSPWDLSTDTQYF
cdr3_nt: TGTGCCAGCAGCCCCTGGGACCTGTCCACAGATACGCAGTATTTT

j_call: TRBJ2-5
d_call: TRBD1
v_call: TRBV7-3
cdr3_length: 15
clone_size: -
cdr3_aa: CASSSDGQGEETQYF
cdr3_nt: TGTGCCAGCAGCTCGGACGGACAGGGGGAAGAGACCCAGTACTTC

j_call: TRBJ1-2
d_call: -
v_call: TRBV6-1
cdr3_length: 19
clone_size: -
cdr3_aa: CASSEAGRELRRAPWGYTF
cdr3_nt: TGTGCCAGCAGTGAAGCTGGACGGGAACTGAGACGGGCTCCCTGGGGCTACACCTTC

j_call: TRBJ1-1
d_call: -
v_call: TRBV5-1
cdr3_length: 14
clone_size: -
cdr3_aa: CASRGASGNTEAFF
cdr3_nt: TGCGCCAGCAGAGGGGCGTCTGGGAACACTGAAGCTTTCTTT